Reported below is one TCR beta chain. The CDR3 consists of 16 residues. V dropped 0 bases and J dropped 3 bases, with 14 bases sitting between them. CDR1 is SEHNR, CDR2 FQNEAQ, per germline (reference sequence). The data derive from a study of blood T cell repertoires in COVID-19. Study background: Sites across the United States, Italy and Spain contributed samples from acute and convalescent COVID-19. Sample material is recorded as cDNA or gDNA derived from T cells, B-cell-depleted T cells, or PBMCs.

This table comes from immunoSEQ multiplex PCR, and its TCRdb copy is limited to in-frame clones, with some not included. Of roughly 49,000 clones detected, 70% to 90% appear once; the ten largest clones hold 10% to 15%. The chain recombines TRBV7-9 with TRBJ1-2; perhaps TRBD1 as D (5 bases). This TCR came from a human donor in a cohort sampled during active COVID-19. The sequencing sample was made of peripheral blood. The CDR3 sequence is CASSLAQTDGYYGYTF. Here the CDR3 DNA reads TGTGCCAGCAGCTTAGCGCAGACAGACGGATACTATGGCTACACCTTC.